This T cell receptor (beta chain) was captured by sequencing in a study of molecular identifiers for immune sequencing clone quantification. Deletions cut 4 bases from V and 7 bases from J, with 15 bases between. The V gene's germline CDR1 is SGHDT and CDR2 YYEEEE. The CDR3 extends over 14 amino acids. TCRdb analysed the PCR reads with MiXCR anew, one entry per CDR3 protein. The table includes just under 650,000 distinct CDR3 sequences, around 20% detected once. Sorted cell numbers of roughly 20,000 to 1,000,000, with 10%, 30% or 50% RNA, served as input for naive CD8 libraries. The chain links TRBV5-6 to TRBJ2-1; D gene uncertain. Sequenced: naive CD8+ T cells from blood, with Jurkat cell RNA spiked in. Subset indicated: FACS-sorted CD8+CD4-CCR7+CD45RA+ naive T cells. The TCR comes from a human donor in good health. Some libraries in this study had Jurkat cell RNA spiked in. CDR3 in amino acids: CASSTDPEQNEQFF. As DNA, the CDR3 is TGTGCCAGCAGCACGGACCCAGAGCAGAATGAGCAGTTCTTC.